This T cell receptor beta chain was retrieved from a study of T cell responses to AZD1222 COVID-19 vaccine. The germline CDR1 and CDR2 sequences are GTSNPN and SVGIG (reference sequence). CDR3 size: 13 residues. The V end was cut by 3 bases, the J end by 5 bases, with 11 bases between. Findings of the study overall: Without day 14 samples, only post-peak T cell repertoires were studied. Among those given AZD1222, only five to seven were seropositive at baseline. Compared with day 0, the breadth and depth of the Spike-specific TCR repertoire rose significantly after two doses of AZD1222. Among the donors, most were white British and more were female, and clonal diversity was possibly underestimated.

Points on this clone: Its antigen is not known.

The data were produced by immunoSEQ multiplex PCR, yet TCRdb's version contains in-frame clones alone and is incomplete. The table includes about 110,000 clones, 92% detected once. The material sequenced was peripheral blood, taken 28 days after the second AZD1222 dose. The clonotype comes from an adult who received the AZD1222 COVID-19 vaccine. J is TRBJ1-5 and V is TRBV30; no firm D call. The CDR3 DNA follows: TGTGCCTGGAGCCTAGGGCGGGATCAGCCCCAGCATTTT. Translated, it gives CAWSLGRDQPQHF. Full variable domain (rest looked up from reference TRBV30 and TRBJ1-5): SQTIHQWPATLVQPVGSPLSLECTVEGTSNPNLYWYRQAAGRGLQLLFYSVGIGQISSEVPQNLSASRPQDRQFILSSKKLLLSDSGFYLCAWSLGRDQPQHFGDGTRLSIL.